This T cell receptor (beta chain) was documented in a study of response to subunit inactivated influenza vaccine (dated by TCRdb to 2016 to 2018). Study-wide context: To follow how T cells responded to a trivalent subunit inactivated influenza vaccine, the researchers relied on deep quantitative profiling of the T cell receptor repertoire.

As for this clonotype: Its cognate antigen has yet to be identified. An end of the junction differs from the germline gene, which may be a read error.

Explained via the paper, the time point label denotes: around 45 days after influenza vaccine administration. General findings and caveats noted by the study authors: The authors suggested that each seasonal influenza vaccination may recruit only a limited number of new T cells.

Libraries were prepared through RT-PCR. The sequencer listed for this sample is Illumina HiSeq 2500. TCRdb trimmed public reads at Q25 via fastp, called clones via MiXCR and kept in-frame beta chains. Every CDR3 protein is listed once, alongside the most common genes and DNA of its rows. The sample profile shows 500,000 or so distinct CDR3 sequences; roughly 11% of them were found once. The ten largest clones take up approximately 12% of the sample. Sequences SGHDN (CDR1) and FVKESK (CDR2) are obtained from the germline V gene. The CDR3, cysteine through phenylalanine, is 17 amino acids long. Only the CDR3 portion is preserved as DNA: 51 bases, with reading frame beginning at the first base.

The sequencing here drew on PBMCs from blood, taken 35 to 45 days after vaccination. This TCR was sampled from a man aged 45 to 65 who received an inactivated influenza vaccine. Donor details come from another sample of the same person, matched by shared clones. The rearranged segments are TRBV14 and TRBJ2-3; 11 bases in the junction line up with TRBD2. The CDR3 sequence is CASSQDLAGGVTDTRYF. The nucleotide sequence is TGTGCCAGCAGCCAAGATCTAGCGGGAGGAGTTACAGATACGCGGTATTTT.